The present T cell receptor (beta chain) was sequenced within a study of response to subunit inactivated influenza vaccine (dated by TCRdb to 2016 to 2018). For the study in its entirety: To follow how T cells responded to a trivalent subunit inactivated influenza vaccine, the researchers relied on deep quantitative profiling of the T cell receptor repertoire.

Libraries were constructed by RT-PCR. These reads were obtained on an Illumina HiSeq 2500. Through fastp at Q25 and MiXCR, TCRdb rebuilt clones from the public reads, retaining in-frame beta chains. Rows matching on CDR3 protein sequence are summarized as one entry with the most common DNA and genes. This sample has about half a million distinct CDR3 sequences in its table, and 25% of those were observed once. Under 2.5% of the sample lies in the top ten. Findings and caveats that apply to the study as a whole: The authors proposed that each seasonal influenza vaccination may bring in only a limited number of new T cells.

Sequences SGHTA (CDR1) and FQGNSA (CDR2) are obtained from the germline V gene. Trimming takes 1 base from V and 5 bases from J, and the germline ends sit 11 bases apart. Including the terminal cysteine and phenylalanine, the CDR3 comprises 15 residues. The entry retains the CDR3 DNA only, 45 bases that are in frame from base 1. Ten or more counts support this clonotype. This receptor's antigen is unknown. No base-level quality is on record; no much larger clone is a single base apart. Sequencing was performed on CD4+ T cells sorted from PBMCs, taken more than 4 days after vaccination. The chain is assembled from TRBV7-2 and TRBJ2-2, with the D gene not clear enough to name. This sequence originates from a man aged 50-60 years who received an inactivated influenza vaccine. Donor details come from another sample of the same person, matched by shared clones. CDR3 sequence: CASSLGWVGTGELFF. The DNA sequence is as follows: TGTGCCAGCAGCTTAGGATGGGTTGGTACCGGGGAGCTGTTTTTT.